One sample yielded the 26 T cell receptor beta chains listed below, sequenced in a study of read filtering for tumor transcriptome and immune sequencing. From about 0.4 ug of RNA, a library with molecular barcoded alpha/delta and beta/gamma adaptors was made. TCRdb reanalysed the reads using MiXCR and keeps one entry per CDR3 protein. This table has approximately 24,000 distinct CDR3 sequences, 20% to 25% appearing once. Source material: a population of CD138-negative cells sorted from bone marrow. Receptor source: a donor at least 40 years old with multiple myeloma.

There are a few counts of this clonotype. CDR3 in DNA: TGCAGTGCTAGACACGCCCGGACAGGGGGGAGGGAAAAGACCCAGTACTTC. Protein: CSARHARTGGREKTQYF. The chain links TRBV20-1 to TRBJ2-5; 10 nucleotides match TRBD1. Germline V lookup: CDR1 DFQATT, CDR2 SNEGSKA (reference sequence). Unmatched junction bases numbered 15, after V lost 2 bases and J lost 6 bases. This CDR3 region has 17 residues.

Written as DNA, the CDR3 is TGTGCCAGCAGGGGGCCGAACACCGGGGAGCTGTTTTTT. It is translated as CASRGPNTGELFF. This rearrangement joins TRBV6-5 to TRBJ2-2, with a tentative D call TRBD1 (5 bases). Per the germline V gene, CDR1 is MNHEY and CDR2 is SVGAGI. This CDR3 region has 13 residues. Trimming took off 6 bases at V and 0 bases at J, with 5 bases between the two ends.

DNA of the CDR3: TGCAGTGCTAGAGGGCAAATAGGCACTGAAGCTTTCTTT. Protein: CSARGQIGTEAFF. The rearrangement uses TRBV20-1 and TRBJ1-1; D not certain. Trimming left V 1 base short and J 4 bases short, with 10 bases between. Per the germline V gene, CDR1 is DFQATT and CDR2 is SNEGSKA (reference sequence). This CDR3 spans 13 amino acids.

V usage is TRBV11-2 and J usage is TRBJ1-2; D not certain. The CDR3 extends over 13 amino acids. Trimming took off 5 bases at V and 3 bases at J, with 10 bases between the two ends. Germline lookup yields CDR1 SGHAT and CDR2 FQNNGV. CDR3 DNA sequence: TGTGCCAGCAGCCCATCAAGGGACTATGGCTACACCTTC. Translated, it gives CASSPSRDYGYTF.

This clonotype was recorded many times. The gene calls are TRBV29-1 and TRBJ1-1; 12 bases line up with TRBD1. Germline CDR1 and CDR2: SQVTM and ANQGSEA. The CDR3 spans 15 residues. Germline trimming cut 4 bases from V and 2 bases from J; bases unmatched to any gene: 5. The CDR3 sequence: CSVGPGQGANTEAFF. The CDR3 nucleotides read TGCAGCGTTGGGCCGGGACAGGGGGCAAACACTGAAGCTTTCTTT.

V is TRBV20-1 and J is TRBJ1-1; no clear D gene. The CDR3 is 13 amino acids. Germline-derived CDR1 and CDR2 are DFQATT and SNEGSKA (reference sequence). Trimming cost V 1 base and J 0 bases, with 6 bases left between them. CDR3 loop: CSARGFMNTEAFF. DNA for the CDR3: TGCAGTGCTAGAGGGTTCATGAACACTGAAGCTTTCTTT.

In its sample, this clonotype was seen many times. The chain combines TRBV28 with TRBJ1-6, with D perhaps matching TRBD1 (6 bases). V lost 6 bases and J lost 14, with 23 bases in between. The CDR3 is 15 amino acids. Germline CDR1 MDHEN, CDR2 SYDVKM. The CDR3 DNA reads TGTGCCAGCAGCCGTAGAGACCGGACAGAATTTTCCCTCCACTTT. Protein: CASSRRDRTEFSLHF.

This clonotype was observed at least ten times. This chain joins TRBV2 and TRBJ1-5, with D possibly TRBD1 on 5 matching bases. The CDR3 has 16 residues. V was pared by 6 bases and J by 6 bases, with 21 bases between. Germline values: CDR1 SNHLY, CDR2 FYNNEI. The CDR3 DNA follows: TGTGCCAGCAGAACCGGGACGGCTGGTCGTGGTCAGCCCCAGCATTTT. Amino acid sequence: CASRTGTAGRGQPQHF.

This clonotype occurred many times. The chain carries TRBV19 and TRBJ2-6; the D is unclear. The V gene lost 7 bases and the J gene lost 2 bases, with 9 bases spanning the gap. CDR3 length: 14 amino acids. Per germline, CDR1 LNHDA and CDR2 SQIVND (reference sequence). DNA of the CDR3: TGTGCCAGTACTAGGGCCGCTGGGGCCAACGTCCTGACTTTC. Residues: CASTRAAGANVLTF.

The table lists this clonotype with a few counts. The chain carries TRBV19 and TRBJ1-4; D unresolved. The CDR3 covers 15 residues. Per the germline V gene, CDR1 is LNHDA and CDR2 is SQIVND (reference sequence). Deletions cut 3 bases from V and 6 bases from J, with 14 bases between. CDR3: CASSIPGRTDEKLFF. CDR3 in DNA: TGTGCCAGTAGTATCCCTGGACGGACCGATGAAAAACTGTTTTTT.

This clonotype has at least ten counts. V gene TRBV3-1 combines with J gene TRBJ2-7; 11 positions agree with TRBD1. After removal of 5 bases from V and 4 bases from J, the junction contained 10 bases not matched to a gene. The CDR3 sequence is 16 residues long. Germline lookup yields CDR1 LGHDT and CDR2 YNNKEL (reference sequence). The CDR3 protein is CASSSRDRGDLYEQYF. The CDR3 bases are TGTGCCAGCAGCTCCCGGGACAGGGGGGACCTTTACGAGCAGTACTTC.

This clonotype was detected only a few times. The J gene is TRBJ2-5, the V gene TRBV28, with 12 bases matching TRBD2. With 4 bases clipped from V and 1 base from J, the junction kept 1 base outside the gene matches. Germline loops: CDR1 MDHEN, CDR2 SYDVKM. The CDR3 extends over 15 amino acids. CDR3 in DNA: TGTGCCAGCAGTTCTAGCGGGGGGGCCCAAGAGACCCAGTACTTC. Residues: CASSSSGGAQETQYF.

In the case of this clonotype: At one of its ends the junction is not consistent with the germline gene, which may arise from a read error. This sequence joins TRBV5-1 and TRBJ2-1; D might be TRBD2 (5 bases). Per the germline V gene, CDR1 is SGHRS and CDR2 is YFSETQ. The CDR3 extends over 16 amino acids. The CDR3 DNA is TGCGCCAGCAGCTTGTCCGGGGAGAGCTCCTACAATGAACAGTTCTTC. Protein product: CASSLSGESSYNEQFF. Complete variable domain (other parts from reference TRBV5-1 and TRBJ2-1): KAGVTQTPRYLIKTRGQQVTLSCSPISGHRSVSWYQQTPGQGLQFLFEYFSETQRNKGNFPGRFSGRQFSNSRSEMNVSTLELGDSALYLCASSLSGESSYNEQFFGPGTRLTVL.

This clonotype was seen at least ten times. V is TRBV20-1 and J is TRBJ2-3, with TRBD2 matching over 15 bases. Trimming took 3 bases from V and 6 from J; bases not matched to a gene: 16. This CDR3 has 19 amino acids. Germline CDR1 is DFQATT and CDR2 is SNEGSKA (reference sequence). This chain's CDR3 is CSARDVGTSGGPTWDTQYF. The CDR3 nucleotides read TGCAGTGCTAGGGACGTCGGGACTAGCGGGGGGCCCACTTGGGATACGCAGTATTTT.

This clonotype was seen repeatedly, ten times or more. The chain recombines TRBV2 with TRBJ1-1; D gene ambiguous. The ends were cut back, 7 bases at V and 1 base at J, with 13 bases in the middle. This CDR3 is 14 amino acids long. The germline CDR1 and CDR2 sequences are SNHLY and FYNNEI. The CDR3 DNA is TGTGCCAGCAACCTACAGCTATCGAACACTGAAGCTTTCTTT. Its translation: CASNLQLSNTEAFF. The whole variable domain, filled in from reference TRBV2 and TRBJ1-1, reads EPEVTQTPSHQVTQMGQEVILRCVPISNHLYFYWYRQILGQKVEFLVSFYNNEISEKSEIFDDQFSVERPDGSNFTLKIRSTKLEDSAMYFCASNLQLSNTEAFFGQGTRLTVV.

The J gene is TRBJ2-3, the V gene TRBV7-9; possible D gene TRBD2, 7 bases. Trimming removed 1 base from V and 4 bases from J, with 12 bases in between. There are 15 residues in the CDR3. Germline V gene data show CDR1 as SEHNR and CDR2 as FQNEAQ (reference sequence). CDR3 nucleotide sequence: TGTGCCAGCAGCTTAGTGGCGGGGGCCGCAGATACGCAGTATTTT. Its protein is CASSLVAGAADTQYF.

Ten or more counts support this clonotype. The chain links TRBV7-2 to TRBJ2-1; 8 nucleotides align to TRBD2. V shed 5 bases, J shed 4 bases, and the junction held 10 bases outside the gene matches. The CDR3 runs to 16 residues. Per the germline V gene, CDR1 is SGHTA and CDR2 is FQGNSA. The CDR3 bases are TGTGCCAGCAGCGGGGTAGCGGGGAGAGTATACAATGAGCAGTTCTTC. It codes for CASSGVAGRVYNEQFF.

This clonotype was seen many times. V and J are TRBV7-9 and TRBJ1-1; D gene unclear. V was shortened by 7 bases and J by 1 base, with 7 bases between the two germline ends. Looked up from germline, CDR1 is SEHNR and CDR2 is FQNEAQ (reference sequence). This CDR3 comprises 12 residues. CDR3 sequence: CASIVSNTEAFF. The CDR3 DNA reads as TGTGCCAGCATAGTGTCGAACACTGAAGCTTTCTTT.

This clonotype was observed a few times. The V call is TRBV6-5, the J call TRBJ2-5; 7 nucleotides match TRBD1. This CDR3 contains 15 residues. The ends lost 7 bases at V and 5 bases at J; junction bases unmatched: 13. Germline V gives CDR1 MNHEY, CDR2 SVGAGI. This chain's CDR3 is CASILTTGVGETQYF. The CDR3 DNA reads as TGTGCCAGCATCTTAACCACAGGGGTCGGGGAGACCCAGTACTTC.

This clonotype was seen just once. The CDR3 reads CASSLKSQSWNYGYTF. The DNA of the CDR3 is TGTGCCAGCAGTTTAAAAAGCCAGTCTTGGAACTATGGCTACACCTTC. V usage is TRBV27 and J usage is TRBJ1-2; D is unresolved. Trimming removed 2 bases from V and 2 bases from J, with 15 bases in between. The CDR3 is 16 amino acids. Germline V gene data show CDR1 as MNHEY and CDR2 as SMNVEV (reference sequence).

In its sample, this clonotype was seen many times. The V and J genes are TRBV12-3 or TRBV12-4 and TRBJ2-5; 10 bases line up with TRBD2. This CDR3 spans 15 amino acids. After removal of 3 bases from V and 5 bases from J, the junction contained 6 bases not matched to a gene. This CDR3 reads CASSLRSGGGETQYF. The CDR3, as DNA: TGTGCCAGCAGTTTGAGGAGCGGGGGGGGGGAGACCCAGTACTTC.

This clonotype came up many times. The chain couples TRBV28 to TRBJ2-7; unclear D gene. CDR1 MDHEN and CDR2 SYDVKM come from the germline V gene. CDR3 length equals 11 residues. The V end was cut by 5 bases, the J end by 4 bases, with 6 bases between. The CDR3 loop reads CASSLTYEQYF. The CDR3 DNA reads TGTGCCAGCAGTCTCACTTACGAGCAGTACTTC. Based on the CDR3 plus reference TRBV28 and TRBJ2-7, the full variable domain is DVKVTQSSRYLVKRTGEKVFLECVQDMDHENMFWYRQDPGLGLRLIYFSYDVKMKEKGDIPEGYSVSREKKERFSLILESASTNQTSMYLCASSLTYEQYFGPGTRLTVT.

This clonotype appeared many times. The chain recombines TRBV2 with TRBJ2-5, with TRBD2 matching over 8 bases. Germline assignment: CDR1 SNHLY and CDR2 FYNNEI. The CDR3 has 12 amino acids. V was pared by 3 bases and J by 9 bases, with 3 bases of the junction left unmatched. The CDR3: CASSEGLGAQYF. In nucleotides, the CDR3 is TGTGCCAGCAGTGAGGGACTAGGGGCCCAGTACTTC.

This clonotype showed up just a few times. The rearrangement uses TRBV28 and TRBJ1-5, with a weak D call TRBD1 (5 bases). V lost 6 bases, J lost 4 bases, and 16 bases lay in between. In germline, CDR1 is MDHEN, CDR2 SYDVKM. The CDR3 has 15 amino acids. The CDR3: CASSPRMGPNQPQHF. CDR3 in DNA: TGTGCCAGCAGCCCCCGGATGGGGCCGAATCAGCCCCAGCATTTT.

The table lists this clonotype with many counts. This chain uses TRBV7-9 with TRBJ2-5; D is perhaps TRBD1 (6 bases). The CDR3 spans 12 residues. CDR1 and CDR2 from the germline V gene are SEHNR and FQNEAQ (reference sequence). Deletions cut 5 bases from V and 3 bases from J, with 7 bases between. CDR3 DNA sequence: TGTGCCAGCAGCCCAGGGGAAGAGACCCAGTACTTC. It translates to CASSPGEETQYF.

The table lists this clonotype with a few counts. V gene TRBV3-1 combines with J gene TRBJ2-1; 11 bases are a match to TRBD2. The junction had 1 base not matched to a gene; V was cut back by 4 bases and J by 5 bases. This CDR3 spans 14 amino acids. Germline CDR1 reads LGHDT; CDR2 reads YNNKEL (reference sequence). The CDR3 nucleotides are TGTGCCAGCAGCCCTAGCGGGGGGCACAATGAGCAGTTCTTC. This codes for CASSPSGGHNEQFF.